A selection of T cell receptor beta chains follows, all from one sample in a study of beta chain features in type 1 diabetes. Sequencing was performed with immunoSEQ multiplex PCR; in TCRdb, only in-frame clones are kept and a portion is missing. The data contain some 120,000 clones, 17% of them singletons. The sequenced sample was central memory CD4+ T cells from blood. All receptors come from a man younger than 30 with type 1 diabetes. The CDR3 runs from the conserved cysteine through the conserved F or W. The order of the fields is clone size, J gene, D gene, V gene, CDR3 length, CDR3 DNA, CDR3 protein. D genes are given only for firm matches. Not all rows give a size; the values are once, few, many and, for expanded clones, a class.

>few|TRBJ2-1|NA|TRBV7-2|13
TGTGCCAGCAGCACGGGACAATACAATGAGCAGTTCTTC
CASSTGQYNEQFF
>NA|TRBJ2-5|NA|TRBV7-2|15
TGTGCCAGCAGCCCCCTAAGCGGTCGCCAAGAGACCCAGTACTTC
CASSPLSGRQETQYF
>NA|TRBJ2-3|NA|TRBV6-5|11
TGTGCCACTACCTGGACAGATACGCAGTATTTT
CATTWTDTQYF
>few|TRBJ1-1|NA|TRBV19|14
TGTGCCAGTGGACCCCAGGGTACGCGCACTGAAGCTTTCTTT
CASGPQGTRTEAFF
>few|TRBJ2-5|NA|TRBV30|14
TGTGCCTGGAGTGTACAGGGAAGGGAAGAGACCCAGTACTTC
CAWSVQGREETQYF
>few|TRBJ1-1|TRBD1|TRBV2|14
TGTGCCAGCCCTCCGGGACAGGTGAACACTGAAGCTTTCTTT
CASPPGQVNTEAFF
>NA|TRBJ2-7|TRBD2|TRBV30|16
TGTGCCTGGAGTGTCCCTTCACTAGCGGGCTCCTACGAGCAGTACTTC
CAWSVPSLAGSYEQYF
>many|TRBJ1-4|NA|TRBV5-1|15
TGCGCCAGCAGCTTAAGGGCTACGTCTAATGAAAAACTGTTTTTT
CASSLRATSNEKLFF
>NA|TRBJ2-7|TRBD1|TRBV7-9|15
TGTGCCAGCAGCTACAGGGGAGAGACGTCCTACGAGCAGTACTTC
CASSYRGETSYEQYF
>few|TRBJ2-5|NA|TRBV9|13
TGTGCCAGCAGCGGTGTTGCTCAAGAGACCCAGTACTTC
CASSGVAQETQYF
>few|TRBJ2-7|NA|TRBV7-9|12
TGTGCCAGCGGCCGGGATTCCTACGAGCAGTACTTC
CASGRDSYEQYF
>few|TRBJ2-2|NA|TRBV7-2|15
TGTGCCAGCAGCTCGAACCCCGACTTTGGCTGGGAGCTGTTTTTT
CASSSNPDFGWELFF
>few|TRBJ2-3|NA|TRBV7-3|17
TGTGCCAGCAGCCTCACGGTCACGTCAGCGGGCACAGATACGCAGTATTTT
CASSLTVTSAGTDTQYF
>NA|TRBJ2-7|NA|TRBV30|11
TGTGCCTGGGTAGAAAGCTACGAGCAGTACTTC
CAWVESYEQYF
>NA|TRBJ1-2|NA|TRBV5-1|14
TGCGCCAGCAGCTTGGCCGGACCTAACTATGGCTACACCTTC
CASSLAGPNYGYTF
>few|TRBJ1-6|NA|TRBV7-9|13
TGTGCCAGCCACGGCAGGACTAATTCACCCCTCCACTTT
CASHGRTNSPLHF
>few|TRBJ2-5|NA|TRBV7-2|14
TGTGCCAGCAGCCCCCGGAGGGGCCGGGAGACCCAGTACTTC
CASSPRRGRETQYF
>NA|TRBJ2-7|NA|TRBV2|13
TGTGCCAGCATGGGCCAGGGGCTGGGCGAGCAGTACTTC
CASMGQGLGEQYF
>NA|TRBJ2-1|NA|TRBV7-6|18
TGTGCCAGCAGCCCCACCGGGCGGGGCGGCGCCATTTACAATGAGCAGTTCTTC
CASSPTGRGGAIYNEQFF
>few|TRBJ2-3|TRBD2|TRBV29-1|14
TGCAGCGTAGGGACTAGCGGGGCCACAGATACGCAGTATTTT
CSVGTSGATDTQYF
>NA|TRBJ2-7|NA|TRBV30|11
TGTGCCTGGGCCTGGGGCTACGAGCAGTACTTC
CAWAWGYEQYF
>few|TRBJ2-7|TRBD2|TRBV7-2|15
TGTGCCAGCAGCGCGACTAGCGGGAGTATAAACGAGCAGTACTTC
CASSATSGSINEQYF
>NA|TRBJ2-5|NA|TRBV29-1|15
TGCAGCGTTGTGCGGAACCGGGACTTCCAAGAGACCCAGTACTTC
CSVVRNRDFQETQYF
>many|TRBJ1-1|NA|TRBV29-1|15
TGCAGCGCCGGTGGAGGATGGGGGATGAACACTGAAGCTTTCTTT
CSAGGGWGMNTEAFF
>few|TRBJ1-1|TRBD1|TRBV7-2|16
TGTGCCAGCAGCTCCTGGACAGGGGTAATGAACACTGAAGCTTTCTTT
CASSSWTGVMNTEAFF
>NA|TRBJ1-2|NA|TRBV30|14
TGTGCCTGGACGAGGACCTCAGGGTACTATGGCTACACCTTC
CAWTRTSGYYGYTF
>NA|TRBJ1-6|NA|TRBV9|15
TGTGCCAGCAGCCCCCTCTCCTCCTATAATTCACCCCTCCACTTT
CASSPLSSYNSPLHF
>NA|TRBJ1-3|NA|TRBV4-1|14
TGCGCCAGCAGCCAAGATTTCTACGGAAACACCATATATTTT
CASSQDFYGNTIYF
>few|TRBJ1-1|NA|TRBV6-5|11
TGTGCCAGCACTCACCTAGGTGAAGCTTTCTTT
CASTHLGEAFF
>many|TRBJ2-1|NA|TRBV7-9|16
TGTGCCAGCAGCCCGGTCCGGGACGCCTTCTACAATGAGCAGTTCTTC
CASSPVRDAFYNEQFF
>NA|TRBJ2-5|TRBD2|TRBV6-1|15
TGTGCCAGCATTGCCGGGGTAGCGGGCCAAGAGACCCAGTACTTC
CASIAGVAGQETQYF
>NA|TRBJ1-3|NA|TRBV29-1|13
TGCAGCGGGTCACATAGCTCTGGAAACACCATATATTTT
CSGSHSSGNTIYF
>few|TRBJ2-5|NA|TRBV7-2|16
TGTGCCAGCAGCTTAGTTGCGACCCGTGGTGGGAAGACCCAGTACTTC
CASSLVATRGGKTQYF
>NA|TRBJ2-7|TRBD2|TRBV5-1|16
TGCGCCAGCAGCTCCTCACTAGCGGGAGGTGTCGACGAGCAGTACTTC
CASSSSLAGGVDEQYF
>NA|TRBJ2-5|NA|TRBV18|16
TGTGCCAGCTCCATTATGGACCCTATACTAAGAGAGACCCAGTACTTC
CASSIMDPILRETQYF